Following are 21 T cell receptor beta chains from one sample sequenced in a study of T-cell memory formation after mild COVID-19. From the 5' RACE reads, TCRdb called clonotypes with MiXCR, one entry per CDR3 protein. The repertoire holds around 310,000 distinct CDR3 sequences, with 20% to 25% as singletons. Material: PBMCs or a T cell subset sorted from them (not recorded which). These receptors were taken from a man younger than 30 who had mild COVID-19 (a few samples of this study predate the infection). Cell type and time point are not known.

This clonotype was seen a few times. The chain couples TRBV6-1 to TRBJ2-7; the match to TRBD2 covers 11 bases. V lost 2 bases, J lost 4 bases, and 1 base stayed unmatched. CDR3 length equals 14 residues. Germline V CDR1 and CDR2: MNHNS, SASEGT. The CDR3 DNA is TGTGCCAGCAGTGAACCTAGCGGGGGGTACGAGCAGTACTTC. It encodes CASSEPSGGYEQYF.

This clonotype was observed a few times. The rearrangement uses TRBV20-1 and TRBJ2-3, with 8 nucleotides matching TRBD2. CDR1 DFQATT and CDR2 SNEGSKA come from the germline V gene (reference sequence). CDR3 length: 11 residues. In DNA form, the CDR3 reads TGCAGCGGGGGGGCTCAGGACACGCAGTATTTT. Protein: CSGGAQDTQYF.

This clonotype showed up just a few times. The V call is TRBV6-2 or TRBV6-3, the J call TRBJ2-7, with D perhaps TRBD1 (5 bases). Germline V gene sequence: CDR1 MNHEY, CDR2 SVGEGT. V was clipped by 6 bases and J by 2 bases, with 11 bases between them. CDR3 size: 13 residues. CDR3 DNA sequence: TGTGCCAGCAGCCTTGACAGTGCCTACGAGCAGTACGTC. This encodes CASSLDSAYEQYV.

This clonotype was detected a few times. This chain connects TRBV15 to TRBJ1-2, with D tentatively TRBD1 (6 bases). CDR3 length: 13 amino acids. Trimming took 1 base from V and 8 from J, leaving 11 bases between them. Germline V CDR1 and CDR2: LNHNV, YYDKDF (reference sequence). CDR3 amino acids: CATSRGQAEGYTF. CDR3 coding DNA: TGTGCCACCAGCAGAGGACAGGCGGAGGGCTACACCTTC.

The chain joins TRBV4-1 to TRBJ1-2; D perhaps matches TRBD1 (6 bases). V lost 3 bases, J lost 5 bases, and 31 bases lay in between. Per germline, CDR1 MGHRA and CDR2 YSYEKL. The CDR3 extends over 20 amino acids. Written as DNA, the CDR3 is TGCGCCAGCAGCCAGCGCTCTCTGACAGGAGAGTCCTCAAGAGCGTATGGCTACACCTTC. Its translation is CASSQRSLTGESSRAYGYTF.

This clonotype was seen a handful of times. This chain uses TRBV7-9 with TRBJ2-2; no clear D gene. The ends were cut back, 2 bases at V and 1 base at J, with 5 bases in the middle. CDR3 length equals 14 residues. Germline CDR1 and CDR2: SEHNR and FQNEAQ (reference sequence). The CDR3: CASSLFGNTGELFF. CDR3 in DNA: TGTGCCAGCAGCTTATTCGGGAACACCGGGGAGCTGTTTTTT.

This clonotype was seen a few times. The chain is built from TRBV28 and TRBJ1-1; D might be TRBD1 (5 bases). This CDR3 spans 13 amino acids. Germline V gene lookup returns CDR1 MDHEN and CDR2 SYDVKM. Deletions cut 7 bases from V and 5 bases from J, with 14 bases between. In DNA form, the CDR3 reads TGTGCCAGCACCCCTGGGGCTCGGACTGAAGCTTTCTTT. Translation: CASTPGARTEAFF.

This sequence joins TRBV6-2 or TRBV6-3 and TRBJ1-2; no clear D gene. V was pared by 8 bases and J by 7 bases, with 11 bases between. The CDR3 is 11 amino acids. In germline, CDR1 is MNHEY, CDR2 SVGEGT. The CDR3 DNA is TGTGCCAGCGCCGCGGGAGGTGGCTACACCTTC. Protein: CASAAGGGYTF.

This clonotype was seen more than once but under ten times. The V call is TRBV6-5, the J call TRBJ1-5, with TRBD1 matching 7 bases. Germline trimming cut 5 bases from V and 1 base from J; bases unmatched to any gene: 8. This CDR3 has 16 residues. Germline V gene sequence: CDR1 MNHEY, CDR2 SVGAGI. CDR3 nucleotides: TGTGCCAGCAGTCTAACACAGGGGCAGAGCAATCAGCCCCAGCATTTT. Its translation: CASSLTQGQSNQPQHF.

J is TRBJ2-7 and V is TRBV4-1; no firm D call. CDR3 length: 14 residues. The germline V and J ends were trimmed by 4 bases and 1 base, with 11 bases remaining between them. Germline V gene data show CDR1 as MGHRA and CDR2 as YSYEKL. The CDR3 loop reads CASSPVPKSYEQYF. The CDR3 DNA follows: TGCGCCAGCAGCCCCGTGCCCAAATCCTACGAGCAGTACTTC.

This clonotype was detected a few times. The rearrangement joins TRBV20-1 to TRBJ1-5, with a possible D match to TRBD1 (5 bases). In germline, CDR1 is DFQATT, CDR2 SNEGSKA (reference sequence). V lost 4 bases and J lost 4, with 11 bases in between. This CDR3 has 13 residues. The CDR3 nucleotides read TGCAGTGCTAACCCGGGACCAAATCAGCCCCAGCATTTT. It codes for CSANPGPNQPQHF.

This clonotype was counted between two and nine times. The gene calls are TRBV2 and TRBJ1-6; 7 nucleotides align to TRBD1. Germline lookup yields CDR1 SNHLY and CDR2 FYNNEI. The ends lost 4 bases at V and 4 bases at J; junction bases unmatched: 4. The CDR3 spans 15 residues. The CDR3, as DNA: TGTGCCAGCAGTGGGGACAGCCGTTATAATTCACCCCTCCACTTT. This codes for CASSGDSRYNSPLHF. Together with reference TRBV2 and TRBJ1-6, the CDR3 gives the full variable domain: EPEVTQTPSHQVTQMGQEVILRCVPISNHLYFYWYRQILGQKVEFLVSFYNNEISEKSEIFDDQFSVERPDGSNFTLKIRSTKLEDSAMYFCASSGDSRYNSPLHFGNGTRLTVT.

The rearrangement joins TRBV2 to TRBJ2-1; D possibly corresponds to TRBD1 (5 bases). CDR1 and CDR2 (germline): SNHLY, FYNNEI. This CDR3 contains 13 residues. The V end lost 9 bases, the J end lost 1 base, and 10 bases lay between the germline ends. The CDR3 loop is CASDSDSYNEQFF. The CDR3 DNA follows: TGTGCCAGTGACAGCGATTCCTACAATGAGCAGTTCTTC.

The chain couples TRBV9 to TRBJ1-4; D remains unclear. Germline V lookup: CDR1 SGDLS, CDR2 YYNGEE. V gave up 0 bases and J gave up 3 bases, with 9 bases separating them. The CDR3 extends over 15 amino acids. In nucleotides, the CDR3 is TGTGCCAGCAGCGTAGGGGAGGCCGCTAATGAAAAACTGTTTTTT. It specifies CASSVGEAANEKLFF.

This clonotype came up a few times. The CDR3 loop is CATSAGQNTEAFF. CDR3 DNA: TGTGCCACCAGCGCCGGACAGAACACTGAAGCTTTCTTT. The V gene is TRBV24-1, the J gene TRBJ1-1, with TRBD1 as a possible D gene (5 bases). This CDR3 contains 13 residues. The V end was cut by 7 bases, the J end by 1 base, with 9 bases between. Germline V gene sequence: CDR1 KGHDR, CDR2 SFDVKD.

This clonotype came up a few times. The chain uses TRBV20-1 and TRBJ2-7; no clear D. The V gene lost 2 bases and the J gene lost 0 bases, with 5 bases spanning the gap. CDR3 length equals 12 residues. CDR1 and CDR2 (germline): DFQATT, SNEGSKA (reference sequence). The CDR3 loop is CSARRSSYEQYF. The CDR3 DNA reads TGCAGTGCTAGACGGAGCTCCTACGAGCAGTACTTC.

The chain recombines TRBV12-3 or TRBV12-4 with TRBJ2-7; D unresolved. There are 11 residues in the CDR3. The V and J ends lost 6 bases and 3 bases respectively, with 6 bases between them. The CDR3, as DNA: TGTGCCAGCAGCAAGAACTACGAGCAGTACTTC. Encoded protein: CASSKNYEQYF.

In its sample, this clonotype was seen once. The chain has TRBV20-1 and TRBJ1-1; D is ambiguous. CDR1 is DFQATT, CDR2 SNEGSKA, per germline (reference sequence). The CDR3 spans 13 residues. The ends were cut back, 3 bases at V and 7 bases at J, with 15 bases in the middle. CDR3 coding DNA: TGCAGTGCTAGTCAGGTGGTCTGGGGTGAAGCTTTCTTT. Protein sequence: CSASQVVWGEAFF.

This clonotype showed up just a few times. This chain links TRBV20-1 with TRBJ2-7; D unclear. The CDR3 is made up of 13 amino acids. Germline CDR1 DFQATT, CDR2 SNEGSKA (reference sequence). V gave up 2 bases and J gave up 0 bases, with 8 bases separating them. The CDR3 spells CSARHPGSYEQYV. The CDR3 region has the DNA TGCAGTGCTAGACACCCGGGCTCCTACGAGCAGTACGTC.

This chain uses TRBV7-2 with TRBJ2-3; D gene ambiguous. This CDR3 has 12 amino acids. Germline values: CDR1 SGHTA, CDR2 FQGNSA. Trimming removed 0 bases at V and 7 bases at J, with 5 bases between. This CDR3 is CASSLALHTQYF. The DNA of the CDR3 is TGTGCCAGCAGCTTAGCACTACATACGCAGTATTTT.

This clonotype has a handful of counts. This CDR3 is CASSEDRAGLGQFF. The CDR3 DNA is TGCGCCAGCAGCGAGGACAGGGCGGGGCTCGGGCAGTTCTTC. The V gene is TRBV5-1, the J gene TRBJ2-1, with 8 bases fitting TRBD1. The CDR3 length is 14 residues. V was pared by 4 bases and J by 12 bases, with 12 bases of the junction left unmatched. Germline lookup yields CDR1 SGHRS and CDR2 YFSETQ.